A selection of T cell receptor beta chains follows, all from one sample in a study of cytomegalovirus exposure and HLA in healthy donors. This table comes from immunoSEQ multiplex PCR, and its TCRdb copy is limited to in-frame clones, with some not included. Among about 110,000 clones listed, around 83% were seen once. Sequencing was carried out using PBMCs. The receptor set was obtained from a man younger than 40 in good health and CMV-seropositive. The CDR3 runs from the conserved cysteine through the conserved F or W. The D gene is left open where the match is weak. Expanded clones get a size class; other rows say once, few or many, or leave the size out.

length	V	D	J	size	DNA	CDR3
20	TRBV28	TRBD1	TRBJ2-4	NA	TGTGCCAGCAGCAACTCCCGGGGACAGTGGGCTGAAGTAGCCAAAAACATTCAGTACTTC	CASSNSRGQWAEVAKNIQYF
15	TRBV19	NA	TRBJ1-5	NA	TGTGCCAGTAGTATAAATACGGGATACTATCAGCCCCAGCATTTT	CASSINTGYYQPQHF
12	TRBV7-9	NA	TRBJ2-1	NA	TGTGCCAGCAGCTTAGATTTGGTGGCGCAGTTCTTC	CASSLDLVAQFF
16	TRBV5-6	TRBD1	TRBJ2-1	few	TGTGCCAGCAGCTTGACAGGGGCCAATCTATTCAATGAGCAGTTCTTC	CASSLTGANLFNEQFF
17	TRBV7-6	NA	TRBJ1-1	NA	TGTGCCAGCAGCCCGCACAACGAACAGGGAAGTTACGCTGAAGCTTTCTTT	CASSPHNEQGSYAEAFF
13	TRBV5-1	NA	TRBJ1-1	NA	TGCGCCAGCAGCTCAGGGACTAACACTGAAGCTTTCTTT	CASSSGTNTEAFF
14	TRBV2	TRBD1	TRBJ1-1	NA	TGTGCCAGCAGGAAACGGACAGGAAACACTGAAGCTTTCTTT	CASRKRTGNTEAFF
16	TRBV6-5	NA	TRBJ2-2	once	TGTGCCAGCAGTTACTCGTATGGGGCCAACACCGGGGAGCTGTTTTTT	CASSYSYGANTGELFF
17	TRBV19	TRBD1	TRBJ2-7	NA	TGTGCCAGTAGTCCCTCCTCGGACAGGTCTCTCTCCTACGAGCAGTACTTC	CASSPSSDRSLSYEQYF
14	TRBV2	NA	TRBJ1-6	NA	TGTGCCAGCAGTGAACAGGGTACGATAACACCCCTCCACTTT	CASSEQGTITPLHF
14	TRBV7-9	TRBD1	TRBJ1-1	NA	TGTGCCAGCAGTACCGGGACAGGTAACACTGAAGCTTTCTTT	CASSTGTGNTEAFF
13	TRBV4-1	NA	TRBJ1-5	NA	TGCGCCAGCAGCCAAGTTAGTGCTCAGCCCCAGCATTTT	CASSQVSAQPQHF
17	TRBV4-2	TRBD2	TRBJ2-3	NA	TGTGCCAGCAGCCAGGAGCCACTAGCGGGGGGCCCCGATACGCAGTATTTT	CASSQEPLAGGPDTQYF
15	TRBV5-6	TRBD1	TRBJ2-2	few	TGTGCCAGCAGCTATCAGGGGGTAGACACCGGGGAGCTGTTTTTT	CASSYQGVDTGELFF
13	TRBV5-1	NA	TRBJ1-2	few	TGCGCCAGCAGGGCGGACAGAAACTATGGCTACACCTTC	CASRADRNYGYTF
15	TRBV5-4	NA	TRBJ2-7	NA	TGTGCCAGCAGACAAGACTGGGGCCCATTCTACGAGCAGTACTTC	CASRQDWGPFYEQYF
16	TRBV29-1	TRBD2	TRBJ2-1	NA	TGCAGCGTTGGTAAAGTGGGGCTAGCGGCCTACAATGAGCAGTTCTTC	CSVGKVGLAAYNEQFF
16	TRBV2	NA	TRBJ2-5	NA	TGTGCCAGCACTAAACTGGGAGAGGGAGAGCAAGAGACCCAGTACTTC	CASTKLGEGEQETQYF
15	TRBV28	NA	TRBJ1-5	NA	TGTGCCAGCAGTCCTAGCTTGAGGGGCAATCAGCCCCAGCATTTT	CASSPSLRGNQPQHF
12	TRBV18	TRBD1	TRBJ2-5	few	TGTGCCAGCTCGGGACAGCAAGAGACCCAGTACTTC	CASSGQQETQYF
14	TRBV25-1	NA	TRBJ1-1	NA	TGTGCCAGCATAAAGGGAGGCGCGTACACTGAAGCTTTCTTT	CASIKGGAYTEAFF
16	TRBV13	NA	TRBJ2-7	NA	TGTGCCAGCAGCTTAGGGGACGGGACTTGGTCCTACGAGCAGTACTTC	CASSLGDGTWSYEQYF
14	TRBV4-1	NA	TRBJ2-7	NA	TGCGCCAGCAGCCTACAGGGTAGAGGCTACGAGCAGTACTTC	CASSLQGRGYEQYF
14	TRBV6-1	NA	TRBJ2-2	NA	TGTGCCAGCAGTGAGAGTCGGAGGAACGGGGAGCTGTTTTTT	CASSESRRNGELFF
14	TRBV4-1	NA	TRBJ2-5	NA	TGCGCCAGCAGCCAATTAGAGTACCAAGAGACCCAGTACTTC	CASSQLEYQETQYF
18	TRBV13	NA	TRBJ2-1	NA	TGTGCCAGCCTTAGGGGGGGTGTCGCGTCTAGCTCCTACAATGAGCAGTTCTTC	CASLRGGVASSSYNEQFF
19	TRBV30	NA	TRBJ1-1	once	TGTGCCTGGAGTGTAGGGAGGGGGATTCTCAGGGTGATGGACACTGAAGCTTTCTTT	CAWSVGRGILRVMDTEAFF
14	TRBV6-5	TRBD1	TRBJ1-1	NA	TGTGCCAGCAGTGAACAGGGGGTGAACACTGAAGCTTTCTTT	CASSEQGVNTEAFF
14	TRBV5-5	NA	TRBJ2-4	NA	TGTGCCAGCAGCCAGGACGGGGGGCTCAGCATTCAGTACTTC	CASSQDGGLSIQYF